This entry lists 32 T cell receptor beta chains sequenced from one sample in a study of metastatic and nonmetastatic thyroid tumors. Patients underwent thyroid surgery, and none had received any treatment before it. TCRdb re-called the PCR reads with MiXCR. This sample has about 15,000 clones, with 15% to 20% found just once. The specimen sequenced was blood. Receptors were obtained from a female donor with papillary thyroid cancer or a benign thyroid nodule (not recorded which). Some clones in this sample may be carry-over from other donors' samples.

This clone was seen ten or more times. The V call is TRBV4-2, the J call TRBJ2-7; a possible D gene is TRBD2 (6 bases). The germline gives CDR1 LGHNA, CDR2 YNFKEQ. V was cut by 3 bases and J by 0 bases, with 12 bases left in between. The CDR3 loop spans 15 amino acids. CDR3 bases: TGTGCCAGCAGCCACTCACGACTAGTCTCCTACGAGCAGTACTTC. It encodes CASSHSRLVSYEQYF.

In this sample, this clone turned up many times. V usage is TRBV18 and J usage is TRBJ2-7; 10 bases line up with TRBD2. V was pared by 3 bases and J by 7 bases, with 9 bases of the junction left unmatched. In germline, CDR1 is KGHSH, CDR2 LQKENI. The CDR3 loop spans 15 amino acids. The CDR3 here is CASSPAAGGPWEQYF. In DNA form, the CDR3 reads TGTGCCAGCTCACCGGCAGCGGGAGGGCCGTGGGAGCAGTACTTC.

In this sample, this clone turned up many times. The V call is TRBV11-3, the J call TRBJ2-1, with 7 bases identical to TRBD2. Per germline, CDR1 SGHNT and CDR2 YENEEA. The CDR3 contains 14 residues. V dropped 3 bases and J dropped 7; count of bases not matched to a gene: 6. Written as DNA, the CDR3 is TGTGCCAGCAGCTTCCTTCGGGAGGAAAATGAGCAGTTCTTC. Encoded protein: CASSFLREENEQFF.

This clone was detected many times. V and J are TRBV14 and TRBJ2-2; D not resolved. The germline V gene has CDR1 SGHDN and CDR2 FVKESK. Trimming pared 0 bases from V and 6 bases from J, leaving 5 bases between. CDR3 length: 13 amino acids. CDR3 sequence: CASSQDLAGELFF. CDR3 nucleotides: TGTGCCAGCAGCCAAGACTTGGCCGGGGAGCTGTTTTTT.

A word on this clone: The CDR3 does not end in the conserved phenylalanine or tryptophan, so this is likely a read error. The DNA is left out, because the CDR3 cannot be placed on it with certainty; the CDR3 is given as TCRdb lists it. V is TRBV20-1 and J is TRBJ2-7; no check of the table's D call, TRBD2, against the DNA was made. The CDR3 comprises 8 residues, both ends counted. Germline V gene data show CDR1 as DFQATT and CDR2 as SNEGSKA (reference sequence). The CDR3 is CSARVLAG.

This clone is classed as medium-sized. V is TRBV20-1 and J is TRBJ2-7, with 9 bases identical to TRBD2. This CDR3 is 15 amino acids long. The V gene end was trimmed by 3 bases and the J gene end by 7 bases; junction bases not matched to a gene: 13. The germline V gene encodes CDR1 DFQATT and CDR2 SNEGSKA (reference sequence). The CDR3 loop reads CSARGRLADLEEQYF. For the CDR3, the DNA is TGCAGTGCTAGGGGTAGACTAGCGGACTTAGAAGAGCAGTACTTC.

This clone was seen repeatedly, ten times or more. This chain connects TRBV5-4 to TRBJ1-1; possibly TRBD1 for D (5 bases). The CDR3 extends over 13 amino acids. The V gene's germline CDR1 is SGHNT and CDR2 YYREEE (reference sequence). V dropped 0 bases and J dropped 4 bases, with 7 bases sitting between them. The CDR3 region is CASSLDGGTEAFF. As DNA, the CDR3 is TGTGCCAGCAGCTTGGACGGGGGCACTGAAGCTTTCTTT.

This clone rates as medium-sized. The CDR3 DNA reads TGTGCCAGCAGTGAAACATTGAATGCTTTCTTT. Encoded protein: CASSETLNAFF. This chain uses TRBV2 with TRBJ1-1; D is ambiguous. CDR1 SNHLY and CDR2 FYNNEI come from the germline V gene. The CDR3 has 11 residues. Trimming left V 2 bases short and J 11 bases short, with 9 bases between.

This clone was observed many times. The gene calls are TRBV10-3 and TRBJ2-5, with 9 bases lining up with TRBD1. With 4 bases clipped from V and 3 bases from J, the junction kept 6 bases outside the gene matches. The length of the CDR3 is 15 residues. From germline, CDR1 is ENHRY and CDR2 SYGVKD. The CDR3 nucleotides are TGTGCCATCAGTGGCGTTTGGACAGGGGAAGAGACCCAGTACTTC. Translating gives CAISGVWTGEETQYF.

By share, this clone ranks as medium-sized. This chain links TRBV28 with TRBJ1-2; D may be TRBD1 (5 bases). Germline V gene lookup returns CDR1 MDHEN and CDR2 SYDVKM. Trimming removed 2 bases at V and 4 bases at J, with 11 bases between. This CDR3 has 14 residues. CDR3 nucleotides: TGTGCCAGCAGTTTAAGCAGGGTGGGCTATGGCTACACCTTC. Translating it yields CASSLSRVGYGYTF.

The V call is TRBV24-1, the J call TRBJ2-1; D is possibly TRBD2 (5 bases). This CDR3 region has 12 residues. Germline CDR1 and CDR2: KGHDR and SFDVKD. Trimming took 2 bases from V and 10 from J, leaving 8 bases between them. For the CDR3, the DNA is TGTGCCACCAGTGATTATACGGGAGAGCAGTTCTTC. This codes for CATSDYTGEQFF.

This clone was seen repeatedly, ten times or more. Since a much larger clone is just one base distant, this may be a read error. The V gene is TRBV20-1, the J gene TRBJ2-1; 10 bases are a match to TRBD2. CDR1 and CDR2 from the germline V gene are DFQATT and SNEGSKA (reference sequence). J gave up 9 bases and V 7 bases, and 15 bases lay outside the gene matches. The length of the CDR3 is 15 residues. This chain's CDR3 is CSGTPPSGSGSEQFF. The CDR3 DNA reads as TGCAGTGGAACACCGCCTAGCGGGAGTGGCAGTGAGCAGTTCTTC.

Judged by abundance, this clone is medium-sized. CDR3 loop: CATSDPSGRFSDTQYF. CDR3 sequence (DNA): TGTGCCACCAGTGATCCTAGCGGGAGATTCTCAGATACGCAGTATTTT. V is TRBV24-1 and J is TRBJ2-3; TRBD2 aligns across 10 bases. The V gene end was trimmed by 3 bases and the J gene end by 4 bases; junction bases not matched to a gene: 6. This CDR3 is built from 16 residues. The V gene's germline CDR1 is KGHDR and CDR2 SFDVKD.

To note about this clone: An end of the junction differs from the germline gene, which may be a read error. This chain connects TRBV19 to TRBJ2-7; 8 positions agree with TRBD1. The CDR3 runs to 14 residues. Germline assignment: CDR1 LNHDA and CDR2 SQIVND (reference sequence). The CDR3 DNA reads as TGTGCCAGTAGTCCTCCGGGACAGGTGGATTTGCCCCTCTTC. It codes for CASSPPGQVDLPLF.

This clone showed up many times. The V and J genes are TRBV7-2 and TRBJ1-2, with D possibly matching TRBD1 (6 bases). Germline V gene lookup returns CDR1 SGHTA and CDR2 FQGNSA. The V end was cut by 5 bases, the J end by 4 bases, with 17 bases between. CDR3 length: 15 residues. CDR3 DNA: TGTGCCAGCAGCCCCACAGGGAGGGGCTCCTATGGCTACACCTTC. Translation gives CASSPTGRGSYGYTF.

This clone is medium-sized (0.01 to 0.1%). This rearrangement joins TRBV28 to TRBJ2-1; TRBD2 matches at 12 bases. V lost 6 bases to trimming and J lost 5 bases; unmatched junction nucleotides: 5. Germline loops: CDR1 MDHEN, CDR2 SYDVKM. The CDR3 contains 15 residues. As DNA, the CDR3 is TGTGCCAGCAGCCCGACTAGCGGGAGCCACAATGAGCAGTTCTTC. As protein: CASSPTSGSHNEQFF.

This clone is termed medium-sized. The chain links TRBV7-2 to TRBJ1-2; weak D call: TRBD1 (6 bases). Germline loops: CDR1 SGHTA, CDR2 FQGNSA. V lost 2 bases to trimming and J lost 2 bases, with 6 bases between them. The CDR3 contains 13 residues. This CDR3 is CASSLQGNYGYTF. CDR3 nucleotides: TGTGCCAGCAGCTTACAGGGGAACTATGGCTACACCTTC.

With regard to this clone: The conserved phenylalanine or tryptophan normally closing the CDR3 is absent here, so this likely arose from a read error. Because the CDR3's place on the DNA is in doubt, the DNA is left out and the CDR3 is given as listed by TCRdb. This chain uses TRBV28 with TRBJ2-1; TRBD2 is taken as the D call from the table, unchecked against the DNA. Germline CDR1 MDHEN, CDR2 SYDVKM. The CDR3 is 15 amino acids long, termini counted. The CDR3 loop is CASSLFLAGNNEQLL.

Many counts were recorded for this clone. V and J are TRBV28 and TRBJ2-3, with 8 bases identical to TRBD1. This CDR3 is 18 amino acids long. Germline V gives CDR1 MDHEN, CDR2 SYDVKM. V gave up 3 bases and J gave up 0 bases; unmatched junction bases: 11. The CDR3 is CASSLRAGGPSSTDTQYF. CDR3 coding DNA: TGTGCCAGCAGTTTGCGGGCAGGGGGCCCGTCTAGCACAGATACGCAGTATTTT.

This clone has only a few counts. V usage is TRBV6-1 and J usage is TRBJ1-6, with D hard to call. CDR3 size: 13 residues. In germline, CDR1 is MNHNS, CDR2 SASEGT. V was cut by 6 bases and J by 9 bases, with 12 bases left in between. The CDR3 DNA is TGTGCCAGCAGACAAGATGGAAGTTCACCCCTCCACTTT. Its protein is CASRQDGSSPLHF.

This clone was observed at least ten times. The CDR3: CSAWTGVGQPQHF. CDR3 nucleotides: TGCAGTGCTTGGACAGGGGTAGGTCAGCCCCAGCATTTT. The chain joins TRBV20-1 to TRBJ1-5; 9 bases are shared with TRBD1. This CDR3 is 13 amino acids long. V was pared by 5 bases and J by 6 bases, with 5 bases of the junction left unmatched. Germline assignment: CDR1 DFQATT and CDR2 SNEGSKA (reference sequence).

This clone showed up many times. The V and J genes are TRBV7-9 and TRBJ2-5; no firm D call. The CDR3 has 14 residues. Deletions cut 5 bases from V and 3 bases from J, with 13 bases between. The germline V gene encodes CDR1 SEHNR and CDR2 FQNEAQ (reference sequence). The CDR3 loop reads CASSPPAIEETQYF. In DNA form, the CDR3 reads TGTGCCAGCAGCCCCCCGGCAATAGAAGAGACCCAGTACTTC. Complete variable domain (other parts from reference TRBV7-9 and TRBJ2-5): DTGVSQNPRHKITKRGQNVTFRCDPISEHNRLYWYRQTLGQGPEFLTYFQNEAQLEKSRLLSDRFSAERPKGSFSTLEIQRTEQGDSAMYLCASSPPAIEETQYFGPGTRLLVL.

The table lists this clone with a count of one. V usage is TRBV27 and J usage is TRBJ1-6; D remains ambiguous. The CDR3 loop spans 12 amino acids. The germline V and J ends were trimmed by 3 bases and 13 bases, with 10 bases remaining between them. Germline CDR1 and CDR2: MNHEY and SMNVEV (reference sequence). CDR3: CASSFIGDPLHF. The CDR3 DNA reads as TGTGCCAGCAGTTTTATCGGAGACCCCCTCCACTTT.

This clone was observed many times. Just one base apart from a much larger clone, this may be a read error. The rearrangement links TRBV19 to TRBJ1-3, with no clear D. This CDR3 contains 15 residues. Germline V gives CDR1 LNHDA, CDR2 SQIVND (reference sequence). CDR3 DNA sequence: TGTGCCAGTAGTATAGACCCCCGCTCTGGAAGCACCATATATTTT. Amino acids: CASSIDPRSGSTIYF.

This clone is judged medium-sized. The chain uses TRBV19 and TRBJ2-3; perhaps TRBD1 as D (6 bases). The CDR3 contains 14 residues. Looked up from germline, CDR1 is LNHDA and CDR2 is SQIVND (reference sequence). V was clipped by 6 bases and J by 0 bases, with 10 bases between them. For the CDR3, the DNA is TGTGCCAGTAGCCCTAGGGGGAGCACAGATACGCAGTATTTT. Translation: CASSPRGSTDTQYF.

This clone has a handful of counts. At one end the junction does not follow the germline gene, possibly because of a read error. The chain recombines TRBV11-1 with TRBJ2-2, with TRBD2 as a possible D gene (5 bases). Per the germline V gene, CDR1 is SGHAT and CDR2 is FQDESV (reference sequence). The CDR3 is 13 amino acids. The DNA of the CDR3 is TGTGCCAGCAGCTTTGGAACCACTGGGGAGCTGTCTTTT. As protein: CASSFGTTGELSF.

This clone was detected ten times or more. The V gene is TRBV29-1, the J gene TRBJ2-1; 8 nucleotides line up with TRBD1. CDR1 SQVTM and CDR2 ANQGSEA come from the germline V gene. The CDR3 is made up of 15 amino acids. V gave up 4 bases and J gave up 3 bases; unmatched junction bases: 8. The CDR3 DNA reads as TGCAGCGTTGTCGACCGGGACAGGTACTACAATGAGCAGTTCTTC. Protein sequence: CSVVDRDRYYNEQFF.

In its sample, this clone ranks as medium-sized. This chain uses TRBV2 with TRBJ2-1, with D uncertain. This CDR3 has 13 residues. Trimming cost V 6 bases and J 3 bases, with 9 bases left between them. Germline V gives CDR1 SNHLY, CDR2 FYNNEI. In DNA form, the CDR3 reads TGTGCCAGCAGCCTAGACAACTACAATGAGCAGTTCTTC. This translates into CASSLDNYNEQFF.

This clone was detected many times. The V gene is TRBV7-1, the J gene TRBJ2-1; 9 nucleotides match TRBD2. TRBV7-1 is an ORF; its function is uncertain. Trimming took 3 bases from V and 7 from J; bases not matched to a gene: 19. The CDR3 runs 19 residues. DNA of the CDR3: TGTGCCAGCAGCTCTTTCCAGTGGTTGGCGGGAGGGCCACGGAATGAGCAGTTCTTC. This encodes CASSSFQWLAGGPRNEQFF.

This clone was detected only a few times. This CDR3 reads CASSDRTGAQETQYF. CDR3 in DNA: TGTGCCAGCAGTGACCGGACAGGGGCACAAGAGACCCAGTACTTC. This chain connects TRBV6-1 to TRBJ2-5; 9 bases agree with TRBD1. Germline-derived CDR1 and CDR2 are MNHNS and SASEGT. The CDR3 extends over 15 amino acids. V dropped 3 bases and J dropped 2; count of bases not matched to a gene: 4.

This clone was seen more than once but under ten times. The V call is TRBV15, the J call TRBJ1-3; D possibly corresponds to TRBD1 (5 bases). The germline gives CDR1 LNHNV, CDR2 YYDKDF (reference sequence). Trimming cost V 8 bases and J 6 bases, with 17 bases left between them. This CDR3 has 14 amino acids. The CDR3 loop reads CATRGGGAINTIYF. CDR3 DNA: TGTGCCACCCGCGGGGGAGGGGCTATAAACACCATATATTTT.

This clone was observed many times. V usage is TRBV10-3 and J usage is TRBJ2-1; D might be TRBD1 (5 bases). Trimming removed 11 bases at V and 1 base at J, with 12 bases between. The CDR3 is 13 residues long. Germline loops: CDR1 ENHRY, CDR2 SYGVKD. This CDR3 is CASQGWSYNEQFF. In nucleotides, the CDR3 is TGTGCCTCCCAGGGTTGGTCCTACAATGAGCAGTTCTTC.